This T cell receptor beta chain was identified during a study of T cells in narcolepsy. Background on the study: Donors had narcolepsy type 1 or type 2, or were healthy controls. Regarding the study as a whole: Healthy controls reportedly lacked the autoreactive clonotypes serially found in patients' blood. Autoreactive HCRT-specific and TRIB2-specific clonotypes were marked in same-patient CSF-versus-blood CD4+ comparisons.

TCRdb's copy holds only in-frame clones and misses some; the assay was immunoSEQ multiplex PCR. The sample consists of tens of thousands of clones, just over 90% of them appearing once. A remark on this clone: Its antigen is not identified.

CDR1 and CDR2 from the germline V gene are SGHRS and YFSETQ. The CDR3 consists of 15 residues. With V trimmed by 0 bases and J by 4 bases, 1 base remained unmatched. This TCR came from a human donor with narcolepsy. The chain recombines TRBV5-1 with TRBJ2-1; TRBD2 matches at 10 bases. Specimen: CD45RA- memory CD4+ T cells from PBMCs. For the CDR3, the DNA is TGCGCCAGCAGCTTGGCTAGCGGGAGTTACAATGAGCAGTTCTTC. Translation: CASSLASGSYNEQFF.